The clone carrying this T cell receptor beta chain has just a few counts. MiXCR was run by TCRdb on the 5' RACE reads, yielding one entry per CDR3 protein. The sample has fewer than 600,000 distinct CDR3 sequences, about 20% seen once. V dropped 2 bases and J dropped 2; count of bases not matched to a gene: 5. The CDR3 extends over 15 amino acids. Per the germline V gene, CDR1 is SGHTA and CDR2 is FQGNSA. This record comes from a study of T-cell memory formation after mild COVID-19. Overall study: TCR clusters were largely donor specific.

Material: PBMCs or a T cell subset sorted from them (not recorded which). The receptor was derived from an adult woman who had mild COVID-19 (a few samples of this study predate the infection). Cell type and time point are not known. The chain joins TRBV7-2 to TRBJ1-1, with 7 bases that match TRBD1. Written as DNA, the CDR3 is TGTGCCAGCAGCTTAATTACAGGGGTAAACACTGAAGCTTTCTTT. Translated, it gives CASSLITGVNTEAFF.